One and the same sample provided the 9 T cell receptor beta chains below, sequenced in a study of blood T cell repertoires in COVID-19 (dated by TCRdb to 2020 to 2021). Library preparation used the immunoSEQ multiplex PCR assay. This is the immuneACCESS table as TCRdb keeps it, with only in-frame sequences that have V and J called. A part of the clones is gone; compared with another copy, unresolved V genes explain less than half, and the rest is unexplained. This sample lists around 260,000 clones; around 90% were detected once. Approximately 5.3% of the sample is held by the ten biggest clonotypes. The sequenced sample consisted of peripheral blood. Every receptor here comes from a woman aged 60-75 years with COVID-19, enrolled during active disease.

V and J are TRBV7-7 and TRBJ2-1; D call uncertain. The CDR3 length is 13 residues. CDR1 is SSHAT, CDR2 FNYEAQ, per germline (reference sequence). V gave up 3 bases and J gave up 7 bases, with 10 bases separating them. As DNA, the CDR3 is TGTGCCAGCAGCTTGGGCCCGCGAAATGAGCAGTTCTTC. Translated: CASSLGPRNEQFF.

As DNA, the CDR3 is TGTGCCAGCATCCCCTGGGCTAGCGGGTTCTCCTACGAGCAGTACTTC. Its protein product is CASIPWASGFSYEQYF. This rearrangement joins TRBV7-9 to TRBJ2-7; TRBD2 agrees at 8 bases. Germline CDR1 SEHNR, CDR2 FQNEAQ (reference sequence). V dropped 7 bases and J dropped 0; count of bases not matched to a gene: 11. CDR3 length equals 16 residues.

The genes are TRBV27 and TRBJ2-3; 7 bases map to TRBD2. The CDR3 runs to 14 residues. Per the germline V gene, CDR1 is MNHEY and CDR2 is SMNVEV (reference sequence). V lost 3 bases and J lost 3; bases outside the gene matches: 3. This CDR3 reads CASSLGGRTDTQYF. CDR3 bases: TGTGCCAGCAGTTTGGGGGGGAGAACAGATACGCAGTATTTT.

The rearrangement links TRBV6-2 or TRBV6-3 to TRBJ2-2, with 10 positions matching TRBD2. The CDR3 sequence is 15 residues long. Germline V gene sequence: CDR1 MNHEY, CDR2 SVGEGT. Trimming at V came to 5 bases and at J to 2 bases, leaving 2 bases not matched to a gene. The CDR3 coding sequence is TGTGCCAGCAGTAGACTAGCGGGCAACACCGGGGAGCTGTTTTTT. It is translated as CASSRLAGNTGELFF.

The CDR3 region has the DNA TGTGCCAGCAGCTTAAGCGGGACGGGCTCCTATAATTCACCCCTCCACTTT. Translating it yields CASSLSGTGSYNSPLHF. The rearrangement uses TRBV7-3 and TRBJ1-6; a weak D match, TRBD1 (5 bases). CDR3 length: 17 amino acids. V was shortened by 1 base and J by 0 bases, with 10 bases between the two germline ends. Per the germline V gene, CDR1 is SGHTA and CDR2 is FQGTGA.

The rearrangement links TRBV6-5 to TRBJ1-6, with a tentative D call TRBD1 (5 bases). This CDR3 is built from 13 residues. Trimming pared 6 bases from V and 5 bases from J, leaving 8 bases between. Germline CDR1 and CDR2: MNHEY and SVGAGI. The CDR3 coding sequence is TGTGCCAGCAGAGACAGAAATAATTCACCCCTCCACTTT. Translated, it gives CASRDRNNSPLHF.

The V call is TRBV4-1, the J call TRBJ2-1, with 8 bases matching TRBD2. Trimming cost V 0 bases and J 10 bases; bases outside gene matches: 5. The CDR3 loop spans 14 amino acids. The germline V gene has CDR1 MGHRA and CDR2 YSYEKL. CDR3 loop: CASSQDRPSGEQFF. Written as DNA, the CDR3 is TGCGCCAGCAGCCAAGATCGACCTAGCGGGGAGCAGTTCTTC.

In nucleotides, the CDR3 is TGTGCCATCGCGGGGGCACGAACCGGGGAGCTGTTTTTT. It is translated as CAIAGARTGELFF. The chain combines TRBV7-9 with TRBJ2-2, with D maybe TRBD2 (7 bases). V was clipped by 10 bases and J by 5 bases, with 14 bases between them. Per the germline V gene, CDR1 is SEHNR and CDR2 is FQNEAQ (reference sequence). The CDR3 runs to 13 residues.

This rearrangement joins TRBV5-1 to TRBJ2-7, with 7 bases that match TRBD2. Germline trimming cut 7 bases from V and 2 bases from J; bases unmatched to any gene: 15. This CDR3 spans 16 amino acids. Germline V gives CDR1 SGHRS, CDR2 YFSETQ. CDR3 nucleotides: TGCGCCAGCCAATCCCCCGGCGGGAGATCACCCTACGAGCAGTACTTC. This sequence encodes CASQSPGGRSPYEQYF.